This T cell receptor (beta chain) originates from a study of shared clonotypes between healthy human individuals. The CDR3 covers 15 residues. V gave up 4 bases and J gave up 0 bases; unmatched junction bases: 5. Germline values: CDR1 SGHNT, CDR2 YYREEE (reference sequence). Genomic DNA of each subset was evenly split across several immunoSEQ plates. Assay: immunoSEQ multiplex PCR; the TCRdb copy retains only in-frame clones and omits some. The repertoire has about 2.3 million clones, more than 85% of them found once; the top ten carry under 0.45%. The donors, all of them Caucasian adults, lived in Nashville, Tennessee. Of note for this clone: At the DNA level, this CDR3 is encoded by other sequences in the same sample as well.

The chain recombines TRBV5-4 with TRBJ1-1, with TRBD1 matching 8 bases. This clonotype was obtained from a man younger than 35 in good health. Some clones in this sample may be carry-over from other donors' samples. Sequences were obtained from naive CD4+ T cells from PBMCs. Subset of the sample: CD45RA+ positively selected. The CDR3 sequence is CASSLRQGMNTEAFF. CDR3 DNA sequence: TGTGCCAGCAGCCTACGACAGGGGATGAACACTGAAGCTTTCTTT.